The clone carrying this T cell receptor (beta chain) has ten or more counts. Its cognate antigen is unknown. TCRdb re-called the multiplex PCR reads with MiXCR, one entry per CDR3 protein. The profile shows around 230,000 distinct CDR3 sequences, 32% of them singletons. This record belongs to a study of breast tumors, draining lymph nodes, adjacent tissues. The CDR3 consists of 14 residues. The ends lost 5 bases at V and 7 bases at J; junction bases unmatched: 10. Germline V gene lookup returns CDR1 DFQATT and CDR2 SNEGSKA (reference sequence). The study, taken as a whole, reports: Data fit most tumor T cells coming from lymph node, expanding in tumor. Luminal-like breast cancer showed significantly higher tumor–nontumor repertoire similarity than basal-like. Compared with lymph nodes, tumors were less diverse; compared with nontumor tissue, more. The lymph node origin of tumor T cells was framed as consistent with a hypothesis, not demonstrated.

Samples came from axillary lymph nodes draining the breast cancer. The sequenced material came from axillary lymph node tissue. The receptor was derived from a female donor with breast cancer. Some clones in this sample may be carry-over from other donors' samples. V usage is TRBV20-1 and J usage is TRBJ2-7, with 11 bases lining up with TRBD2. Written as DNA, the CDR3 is TGCAGTGCTGTCCAGACTAGCGGGGCCCCTGAGCAGTACTTC. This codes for CSAVQTSGAPEQYF.